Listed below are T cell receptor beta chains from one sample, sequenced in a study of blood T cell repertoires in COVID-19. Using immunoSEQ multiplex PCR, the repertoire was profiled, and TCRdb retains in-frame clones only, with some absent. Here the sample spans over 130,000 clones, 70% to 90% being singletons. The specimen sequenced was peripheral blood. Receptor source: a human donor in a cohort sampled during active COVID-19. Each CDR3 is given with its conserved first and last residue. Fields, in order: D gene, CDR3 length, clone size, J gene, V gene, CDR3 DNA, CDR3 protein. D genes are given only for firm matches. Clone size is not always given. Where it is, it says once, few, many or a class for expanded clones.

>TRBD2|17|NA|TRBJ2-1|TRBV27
TGTGCCAGCAGTTCCTTCCCTAGCGGTAGCTCCTACAATGAGCAGTTCTTC
CASSSFPSGSSYNEQFF
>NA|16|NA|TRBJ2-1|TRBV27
TGTGCCAGCAGTTCCTCGACTGGAGGGCCCCGGCATGAGCAGTTCTTC
CASSSSTGGPRHEQFF
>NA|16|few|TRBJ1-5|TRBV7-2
TGTGCCAGCAGCTTAGGCCCGGTAGCTAGCAATCAGCCCCAGCATTTT
CASSLGPVASNQPQHF
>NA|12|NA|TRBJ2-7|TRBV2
TGTGCCACGACGTCCTCGGGGGACGAGCAGTACTTC
CATTSSGDEQYF
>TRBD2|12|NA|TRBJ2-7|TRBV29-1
TGCAGCGTTCGTCTAGCGGGGAGCGAGCAGTACTTC
CSVRLAGSEQYF
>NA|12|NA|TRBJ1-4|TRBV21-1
TGTGCCAGCAGCAAGGTAGTTGAAAAACTGTTTTTT
CASSKVVEKLFF
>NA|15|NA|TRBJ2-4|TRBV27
TGTGCCAGCAGTTCCCGGGACACCATGTGGGACATTCAGTACTTC
CASSSRDTMWDIQYF
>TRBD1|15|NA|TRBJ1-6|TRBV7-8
TGTGCCAGCAGCCGAGGAGGGACAGTCAATTCACCCCTCCACTTT
CASSRGGTVNSPLHF
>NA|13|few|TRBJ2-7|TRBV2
TGTGCCAGCAGTGAACAAAACTCCTACGAGCAGTACTTC
CASSEQNSYEQYF
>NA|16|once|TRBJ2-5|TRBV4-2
TGTGCCAGCAGCCAAGATATGGCTCAGAGGTTGGAGACCCAGTACTTC
CASSQDMAQRLETQYF
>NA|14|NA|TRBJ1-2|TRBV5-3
TGTGCCAGAAGCACGACCAGGGGTAACTATGGCTACACCTTC
CARSTTRGNYGYTF
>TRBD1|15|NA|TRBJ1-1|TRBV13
TGTGCCAGCAGCCATCACAGGGGCGGGGACACTGAAGCTTTCTTT
CASSHHRGGDTEAFF
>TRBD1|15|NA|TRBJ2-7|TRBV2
TGTGCCAGCAGGGTTGAGGGGACAGGGTCGGGCGAGCAGTACTTC
CASRVEGTGSGEQYF
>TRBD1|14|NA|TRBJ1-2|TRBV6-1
TGTGCCAGCAGTGAGTTACAGGGGGAAAACGGCTACACCTTC
CASSELQGENGYTF
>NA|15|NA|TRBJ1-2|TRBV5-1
TGCGCCAGCAGCTTGCGAACAGAGAATAACTATGGCTACACCTTC
CASSLRTENNYGYTF
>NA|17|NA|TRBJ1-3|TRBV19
TGTGCCAGTACGGGGCTCAACAGGGTAACCTCTGGAAACACCATATATTTT
CASTGLNRVTSGNTIYF
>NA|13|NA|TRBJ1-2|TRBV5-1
TGCGCCAGCAGCTCCGAGGAGTTCTTGGGCTACACCTTC
CASSSEEFLGYTF
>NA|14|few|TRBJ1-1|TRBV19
TGTGCCAGTAGAAGACAGGCACCGAACACTGAAGCTTTCTTT
CASRRQAPNTEAFF
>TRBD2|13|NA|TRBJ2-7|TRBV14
TGTGCCAGCAGCCCCGGGGGGGCGGGGGAGCAGTACTTC
CASSPGGAGEQYF
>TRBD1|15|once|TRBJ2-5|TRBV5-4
TGTGCCAGCAGCATGGCCGGGACAGGGGGAGAGACCCAGTACTTC
CASSMAGTGGETQYF
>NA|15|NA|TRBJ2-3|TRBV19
TGTGCCAGTAGTATAATGCGGACTAGCACAGATACGCAGTATTTT
CASSIMRTSTDTQYF
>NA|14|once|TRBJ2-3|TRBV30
TGTGCCTGGAGTGTACGTGAGATCACAGATACGCAGTATTTT
CAWSVREITDTQYF
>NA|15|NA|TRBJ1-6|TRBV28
TGTGCCAGCAGTGGTTTGGGGAGGATAATCTCACCCCTCCACTTT
CASSGLGRIISPLHF
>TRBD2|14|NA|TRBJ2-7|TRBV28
TGTGCCAGCAGGACTAGCGGGAGGAACTACGAGCAGTACTTC
CASRTSGRNYEQYF
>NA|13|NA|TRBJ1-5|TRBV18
TGTGCCAGCAAAGCAGCGAGCAATCAGCCCCAGCATTTT
CASKAASNQPQHF
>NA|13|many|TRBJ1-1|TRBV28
TGTGCCAGCAGGGCGGGGGTGAGAACTGAAGCTTTCTTT
CASRAGVRTEAFF
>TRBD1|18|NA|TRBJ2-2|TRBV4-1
TGCGCCAGCAGCCTAAGGATAGGGACAGGGGGCAACACCGGGGAGCTGTTTTTT
CASSLRIGTGGNTGELFF
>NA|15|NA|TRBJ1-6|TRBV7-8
TGTGCCAGCAGCGCACCCCGGGGAGGGAATTCACCCCTCCACTTT
CASSAPRGGNSPLHF
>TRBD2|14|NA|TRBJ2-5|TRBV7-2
TGTGCCAGCAGCCGGACTAGCGGAAAAGAGACCCAGTACTTC
CASSRTSGKETQYF
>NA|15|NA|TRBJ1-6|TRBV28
TGTGCCAGCAGTTTAGGGAGCTCCTATAATTCACCCCTCCACTTT
CASSLGSSYNSPLHF
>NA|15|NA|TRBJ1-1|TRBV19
TGTGCCAGTAGTATTCAGGCAGGGAAGTTCGCTGAAGCTTTCTTT
CASSIQAGKFAEAFF
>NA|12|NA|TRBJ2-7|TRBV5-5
TGTGCCAGCAGCTTGGTAGTTTACGAGCAGTACTTC
CASSLVVYEQYF
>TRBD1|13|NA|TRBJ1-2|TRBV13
TGTGCCAGCAGTTCCGGGACAGGGGTTGGCTACACCTTC
CASSSGTGVGYTF
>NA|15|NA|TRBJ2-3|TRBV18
TGTGCCAGCTCACCCCGGGGGTCGGAAGCAGATACGCAGTATTTT
CASSPRGSEADTQYF
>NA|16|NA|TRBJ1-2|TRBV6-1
TGTGCCAGCAGTGAACTCCTAGCGGCAACTAACTATGGCTACACCTTC
CASSELLAATNYGYTF
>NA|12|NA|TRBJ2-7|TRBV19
TGTGCCAGTAGTCAGGGGCCCAACGAGCAGTACTTC
CASSQGPNEQYF
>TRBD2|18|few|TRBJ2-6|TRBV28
TGTGCCAGCAGGTCCGCGGGGGTTGGCGGCTCTGGGGCCAACGTCCTGACTTTC
CASRSAGVGGSGANVLTF
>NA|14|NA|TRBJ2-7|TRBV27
TGTGCCAGCAGTTTTGGGGCAGGGGGGTTCGAGCAGTACTTC
CASSFGAGGFEQYF
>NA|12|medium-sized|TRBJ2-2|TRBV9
TGTGCCAGCAGCGTCAGGACCGGGGAGCTGTTTTTT
CASSVRTGELFF
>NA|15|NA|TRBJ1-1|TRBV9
TGTGCCAGCAGCGTAAATACAGGTATGAACACTGAAGCTTTCTTT
CASSVNTGMNTEAFF
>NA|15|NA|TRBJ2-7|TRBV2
TGTGCCAGCAGTGATAATGGTGGCAGGGGGGACGAGCAGTACTTC
CASSDNGGRGDEQYF